One sample yielded the 4 T cell receptor beta chains listed below, sequenced in a study of cytomegalovirus exposure and HLA in healthy donors. Repertoires were generated with immunoSEQ multiplex PCR, while TCRdb's copy carries only in-frame clones and drops some. The sample records around 300,000 clones, 87% being singletons. Sequenced: PBMCs. The receptor source for this set is a woman in her 30s in good health and CMV-seropositive.

V and J are TRBV5-1 and TRBJ1-5, with no clear D. Trimming shortened V by 0 bases and J by 13 bases, and 23 bases separated the two germline ends. Per germline, CDR1 SGHRS and CDR2 YFSETQ. This CDR3 is 16 amino acids long. CDR3 DNA sequence: TGCGCCAGCAGCTTGGGCCATTCAGACGGACGATCCCCTCAGCATTTT. It yields the protein CASSLGHSDGRSPQHF.

This clone was counted a single time. The chain combines TRBV2 with TRBJ2-5; D is unresolved. Trimming shortened V by 6 bases and J by 0 bases, and 5 bases separated the two germline ends. This CDR3 contains 12 residues. Germline V CDR1 and CDR2: SNHLY, FYNNEI. CDR3 protein: CASSPYQETQYF. The CDR3 coding sequence is TGTGCCAGCAGCCCTTACCAAGAGACCCAGTACTTC.

The chain couples TRBV30 to TRBJ2-7; D remains ambiguous. Germline V lookup: CDR1 GTSNPN, CDR2 SVGIG (reference sequence). CDR3 length: 11 amino acids. The V and J ends lost 0 bases and 7 bases respectively, with 7 bases between them. CDR3 sequence: CAWSVKPEQYF. CDR3 in DNA: TGTGCCTGGAGTGTAAAACCAGAGCAGTACTTC.

The chain joins TRBV29-1 to TRBJ2-7, with D possibly matching TRBD2 (7 bases). Per the germline V gene, CDR1 is SQVTM and CDR2 is ANQGSEA. V lost 3 bases and J lost 3, with 18 bases in between. This CDR3 comprises 15 residues. The CDR3 spells CSVEGGGGTYYEQYF. The DNA for the CDR3 is TGCAGCGTTGAGGGGGGAGGGGGAACCTACTACGAGCAGTACTTC.